One sample yielded the 15 T cell receptor beta chains listed below, sequenced in a study of T cells in Graves' hyperthyroidism and ophthalmopathy. Using RNA transcripts as the source, TCR beta CDR3 regions were amplified. Using the HTBI primer set, a first-round RT-PCR was run on the TCR CDR3. TCRdb used MiXCR to reprocess the multiplex PCR reads, holding one entry per CDR3 protein. This table has around 97,000 distinct CDR3 sequences, 47% appearing once. The sample comprised blood. The receptors were sampled from a man aged 40-49 years with Graves' hyperthyroidism.

The chain links TRBV5-1 to TRBJ1-1, with no clear D. V gave up 5 bases and J gave up 4 bases, with 12 bases separating them. CDR1 and CDR2 (germline): SGHRS, YFSETQ. CDR3 size: 13 residues. This CDR3 is CASRGPMSTEAFF. CDR3 bases: TGCGCCAGCAGAGGGCCCATGAGCACTGAAGCTTTCTTT.

The genes are TRBV7-2 and TRBJ2-1; possibly TRBD2 for D (6 bases). Trimming shortened V by 2 bases and J by 6 bases, and 14 bases separated the two germline ends. The CDR3 is 15 amino acids. Germline loops: CDR1 SGHTA, CDR2 FQGNSA. The CDR3 loop reads CTSSLTGLASNEQFF. CDR3 coding DNA: TGTACCAGCAGCTTAACGGGTCTAGCGTCCAATGAGCAGTTCTTC.

This clonotype was counted ten times or more. The chain employs TRBV28 and TRBJ1-4; D is unresolved. The CDR3 is 14 residues long. CDR1 MDHEN and CDR2 SYDVKM come from the germline V gene. V was cut by 7 bases and J by 0 bases, with 9 bases left in between. The CDR3 region is CASMTPSTNEKLFF. In DNA, the CDR3 is TGTGCCAGCATGACACCCTCAACTAATGAAAAACTGTTTTTT.

This clonotype was detected ten times or more. This CDR3 is CASAPSSGGKTYEQYF. The CDR3 bases are TGTGCCAGCGCCCCTTCCTCAGGGGGAAAAACCTACGAGCAGTACTTC. The chain joins TRBV25-1 to TRBJ2-7; 7 bases align to TRBD1. The germline V gene has CDR1 MGHDK and CDR2 SYGVNS. With 8 bases clipped from V and 2 bases from J, the junction kept 15 bases outside the gene matches. There are 16 residues in the CDR3.

This clonotype was seen ten or more times. The chain combines TRBV7-9 with TRBJ1-1; 8 nucleotides agree with TRBD1. The CDR3 runs to 14 residues. CDR1 and CDR2 (germline): SEHNR, FQNEAQ (reference sequence). Trimming removed 7 bases from V and 5 bases from J; junction bases left unmatched: 9. This chain's CDR3 is CASTRGQGGTEAFF. CDR3 DNA: TGTGCCAGCACCCGAGGACAGGGCGGGACTGAAGCTTTCTTT.

In the case of this clonotype: A much larger clone is a single base away; this may be a read error. CDR3: CASVGRREKNTEAFF. The CDR3, as DNA: TGTGCCAGCGTTGGCAGGAGGGAGAAGAACACTGAAGCTTTCTTT. J is TRBJ1-1 and V is TRBV10-3; D call uncertain. This CDR3 is 15 amino acids long. Trimming left V 10 bases short and J 1 base short, with 19 bases between. Germline lookup yields CDR1 ENHRY and CDR2 SYGVKD.

The genes are TRBV7-9 and TRBJ2-7, with 7 bases aligning to TRBD2. This CDR3 has 15 residues. Germline CDR1 and CDR2: SEHNR and FQNEAQ (reference sequence). Trimming at V came to 8 bases and at J to 0 bases, leaving 10 bases not matched to a gene. The chain's CDR3 is CASLDSGWNSYEQYF. Here the CDR3 DNA reads TGTGCCAGCCTTGATAGCGGGTGGAACTCCTACGAGCAGTACTTC.

This clonotype was found many times. The rearrangement joins TRBV7-3 to TRBJ2-5; TRBD2 might be the D (5 bases). This CDR3 has 16 residues. Per germline, CDR1 SGHTA and CDR2 FQGTGA. V was trimmed by 5 bases and J by 2 bases, leaving 18 bases between them. The CDR3 nucleotides read TGTGCCAGCAGCCCCCAGCCCCGGGGTGGACAAGAGACCCAGTACTTC. This sequence encodes CASSPQPRGGQETQYF.

V gene TRBV12-3 or TRBV12-4 combines with J gene TRBJ1-3; weak D call: TRBD1 (5 bases). V was cut by 2 bases and J by 5 bases, with 13 bases left in between. This CDR3 spans 15 amino acids. CDR3 protein: CASSLFGGSRNTIYF. CDR3 DNA sequence: TGTGCCAGCAGTTTATTTGGGGGGTCGAGAAACACCATATATTTT.

V is TRBV19 and J is TRBJ2-5; perhaps D is TRBD1 or TRBD2 (6 bases each). Trimming took off 5 bases at V and 7 bases at J, with 17 bases between the two ends. CDR3 length equals 14 residues. Germline CDR1 LNHDA, CDR2 SQIVND (reference sequence). Written as DNA, the CDR3 is TGTGCCAGTAGTGGACCAGCTGGAGGGGGGACCCAGTACTTC. Its translation is CASSGPAGGGTQYF.

This clonotype was recorded at least ten times. This chain connects TRBV9 to TRBJ2-1, with TRBD1 matching over 7 bases. Germline assignment: CDR1 SGDLS and CDR2 YYNGEE. The CDR3 runs 14 residues. Trimming cost V 4 bases and J 1 base; bases outside gene matches: 2. The CDR3 coding sequence is TGTGCCAGCAGCTCGACAGGGTCCTACAATGAGCAGTTCTTC. Amino acids: CASSSTGSYNEQFF.

This clonotype occurred many times. The chain employs TRBV7-2 and TRBJ1-2; D possibly corresponds to TRBD1 (5 bases). This CDR3 spans 15 amino acids. Germline V lookup: CDR1 SGHTA, CDR2 FQGNSA. The ends were cut back, 5 bases at V and 4 bases at J, with 17 bases in the middle. The CDR3 protein is CASSQQVGYGYGYTF. The CDR3 DNA sequence: TGTGCCAGCAGCCAACAGGTTGGGTACGGCTATGGCTACACCTTC.

This clonotype was recorded many times. The V and J genes are TRBV12-3 or TRBV12-4 and TRBJ2-7, with no clear D. The CDR3 is made up of 14 amino acids. Trimming took 3 bases from V and 3 from J, leaving 12 bases between them. DNA of the CDR3: TGTGCCAGCAGTTTTACCAGAGCAGACTACGAGCAGTACTTC. Translating gives CASSFTRADYEQYF.

J is TRBJ2-5 and V is TRBV2; TRBD1 is a possible D gene (6 bases). The CDR3 is made up of 13 amino acids. Trimming stripped 8 bases from V and 5 bases from J, with 15 bases between. The germline gives CDR1 SNHLY, CDR2 FYNNEI. The DNA for the CDR3 is TGTGCCAGCCCCTTGGACAGTGGGGAGACCCAGTACTTC. Its protein product is CASPLDSGETQYF.

This clonotype was observed many times. The chain is built from TRBV13 and TRBJ2-2; 8 bases match TRBD2. Germline lookup yields CDR1 PRHDT and CDR2 FYEKMQ (reference sequence). The junction had 10 bases not matched to a gene; V was cut back by 3 bases and J by 7 bases. The CDR3 sequence is 16 residues long. The CDR3 DNA follows: TGTGCCAGCAGCTTTCGTACTAGCGGTCCATACGGGGAGCTGTTTTTT. Its protein is CASSFRTSGPYGELFF.